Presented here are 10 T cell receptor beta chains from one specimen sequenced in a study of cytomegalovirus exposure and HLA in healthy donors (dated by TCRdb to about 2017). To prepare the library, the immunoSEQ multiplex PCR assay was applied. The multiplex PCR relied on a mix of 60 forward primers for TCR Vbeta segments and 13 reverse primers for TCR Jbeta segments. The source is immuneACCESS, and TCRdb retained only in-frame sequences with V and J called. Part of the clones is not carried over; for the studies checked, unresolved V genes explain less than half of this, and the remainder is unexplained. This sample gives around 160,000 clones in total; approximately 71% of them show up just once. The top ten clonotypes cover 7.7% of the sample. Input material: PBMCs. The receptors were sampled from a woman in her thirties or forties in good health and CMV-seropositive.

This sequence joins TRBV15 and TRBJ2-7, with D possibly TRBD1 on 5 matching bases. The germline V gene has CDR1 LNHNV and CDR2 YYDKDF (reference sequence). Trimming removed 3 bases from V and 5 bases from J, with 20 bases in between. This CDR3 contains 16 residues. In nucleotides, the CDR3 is TGTGCCACCAGCAGGACCCGGACACAATATTCCCACGAGCAGTACTTC. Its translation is CATSRTRTQYSHEQYF. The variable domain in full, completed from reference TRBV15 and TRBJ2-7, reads DAMVIQNPRYQVTQFGKPVTLSCSQTLNHNVMYWYQQKSSQAPKLLFHYYDKDFNNEADTPDNFQSRRPNTSFCFLDIRSPGLGDTAMYLCATSRTRTQYSHEQYFGPGTRLTVT.

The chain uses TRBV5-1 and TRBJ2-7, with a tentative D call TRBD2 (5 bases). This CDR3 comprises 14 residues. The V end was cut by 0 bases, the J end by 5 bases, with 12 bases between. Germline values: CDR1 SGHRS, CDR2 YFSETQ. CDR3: CASSLGGLTDEQYF. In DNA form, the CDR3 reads TGCGCCAGCAGCTTGGGAGGGCTTACCGACGAGCAGTACTTC. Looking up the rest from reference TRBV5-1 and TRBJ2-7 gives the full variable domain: KAGVTQTPRYLIKTRGQQVTLSCSPISGHRSVSWYQQTPGQGLQFLFEYFSETQRNKGNFPGRFSGRQFSNSRSEMNVSTLELGDSALYLCASSLGGLTDEQYFGPGTRLTVT.

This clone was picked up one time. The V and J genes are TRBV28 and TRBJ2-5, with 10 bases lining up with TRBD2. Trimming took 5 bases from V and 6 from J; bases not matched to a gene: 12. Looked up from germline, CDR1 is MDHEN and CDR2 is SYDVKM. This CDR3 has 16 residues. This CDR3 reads CASSAPLAGPAKTQYF. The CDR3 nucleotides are TGTGCCAGCAGTGCCCCACTAGCGGGACCTGCAAAGACCCAGTACTTC.

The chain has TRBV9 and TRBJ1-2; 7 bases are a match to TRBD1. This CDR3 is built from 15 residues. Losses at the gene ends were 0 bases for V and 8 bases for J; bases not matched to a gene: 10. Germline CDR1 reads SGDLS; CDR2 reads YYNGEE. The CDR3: CASSVETRGSGGYTF. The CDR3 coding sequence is TGTGCCAGCAGCGTAGAGACCAGGGGGAGCGGCGGCTACACCTTC.

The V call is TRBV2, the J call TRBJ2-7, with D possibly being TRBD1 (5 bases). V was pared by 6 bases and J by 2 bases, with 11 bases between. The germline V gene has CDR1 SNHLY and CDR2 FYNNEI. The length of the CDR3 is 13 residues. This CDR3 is CASRDTYAYEQYF. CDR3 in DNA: TGTGCCAGCAGGGACACTTATGCCTACGAGCAGTACTTC.

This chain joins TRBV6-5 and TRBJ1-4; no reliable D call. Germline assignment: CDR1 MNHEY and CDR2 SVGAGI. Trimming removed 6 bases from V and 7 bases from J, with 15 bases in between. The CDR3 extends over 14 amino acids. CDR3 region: CASSPTPRPEKLFF. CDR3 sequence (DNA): TGTGCCAGCAGCCCGACACCGCGACCTGAAAAACTGTTTTTT.

The CDR3 nucleotides are TGTGCCAGCAGTTCGAGGGGACAGGGGTACAATGAGCAGTTCTTC. Protein: CASSSRGQGYNEQFF. V gene TRBV6-6 combines with J gene TRBJ2-1; 10 bases align to TRBD1. The V gene end was trimmed by 4 bases and the J gene end by 4 bases; junction bases not matched to a gene: 4. Germline CDR1 is MNHNY and CDR2 is SVGAGI (reference sequence). The CDR3 is made up of 15 amino acids.

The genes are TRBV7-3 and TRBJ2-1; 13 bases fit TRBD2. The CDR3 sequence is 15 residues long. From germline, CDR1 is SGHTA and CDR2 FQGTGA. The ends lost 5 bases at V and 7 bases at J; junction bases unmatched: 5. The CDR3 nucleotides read TGTGCCAGCAGCCGAAAGGGACTAGCGGGAAATGAGCAGTTCTTC. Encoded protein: CASSRKGLAGNEQFF.

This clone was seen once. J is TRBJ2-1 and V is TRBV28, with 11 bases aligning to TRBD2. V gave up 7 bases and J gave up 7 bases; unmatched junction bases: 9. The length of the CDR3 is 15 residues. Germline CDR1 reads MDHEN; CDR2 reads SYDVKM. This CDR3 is CASTSTSGSRNEQFF. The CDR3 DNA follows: TGTGCCAGCACCTCTACTAGCGGGAGTCGGAATGAGCAGTTCTTC.

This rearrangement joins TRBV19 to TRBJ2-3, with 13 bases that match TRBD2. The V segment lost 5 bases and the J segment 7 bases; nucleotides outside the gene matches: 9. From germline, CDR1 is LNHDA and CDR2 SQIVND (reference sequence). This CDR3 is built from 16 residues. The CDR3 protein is CASSGGLAGILNTQYF. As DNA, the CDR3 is TGTGCCAGTAGTGGGGGACTAGCGGGAATACTAAATACGCAGTATTTT.